This T cell receptor (beta chain) was sequenced for a study of persistence of HIV-infected CD4 T cells. Background on the study: A larger, less memory-rich fraction responded to anti-CD3/anti-CD28 beads than to antigen. Study results and caveats: Within sorted populations, more oligoclonal TCRs accompanied more oligoclonal proviruses.

With respect to this clone: Its antigen is not identified.

This was the immunoSEQ version 4 assay in survey mode. Genomic DNA was diluted to roughly 9.4 ng/uL, up to roughly 1 ug per sample. TCRdb's table, derived via immunoSEQ multiplex PCR, lists solely in-frame clones and lacks some. The repertoire consists of about 46,000 clones, with 85% to 90% occurring once and the leading ten covering about 3.5%. The CDR3 totals 15 residues. Germline CDR1 and CDR2: SGHRS and YFSETQ. Trimming at V came to 4 bases and at J to 7 bases, leaving 8 bases not matched to a gene. This nonspecific control used anti-CD3/anti-CD28 bead stimulation of CD4+ T cells. Responding CD4+ T cells were sorted by upregulation of both CD40 ligand and CD69. Undetectable plasma HIV-1 RNA below 50 copies/mL lasted at least 4 years.

This clonotype originated in an adult woman with HIV who was CMV-seropositive. The sequencing used CD4+ T cells sorted from PBMCs after approximately 19-hour stimulation, collected from a patient who received antiretroviral therapy. This chain joins TRBV5-1 and TRBJ2-1; 10 bases map to TRBD1. The chain's CDR3 is CASSARTGGSNEQFF. The CDR3 nucleotides read TGCGCCAGCAGCGCACGGACAGGGGGTAGTAATGAGCAGTTCTTC. Supplemented by reference TRBV5-1 and TRBJ2-1, the full variable domain reads KAGVTQTPRYLIKTRGQQVTLSCSPISGHRSVSWYQQTPGQGLQFLFEYFSETQRNKGNFPGRFSGRQFSNSRSEMNVSTLELGDSALYLCASSARTGGSNEQFFGPGTRLTVL.